Listed here is a single TCR beta chain. The data were obtained in a study of blood T cell repertoires in COVID-19. Study-level background: Samples came from the United States, Italy and Spain, spanning acute and convalescent COVID-19.

Per the study methods: Reference gene primer amplification yielded estimated nucleated cell counts. Clones were read by immunoSEQ multiplex PCR, and TCRdb kept only the in-frame ones, dropping some. For V, J and clone size, that table is used; D and trimming come from the DNA. The data hold roughly 53,000 clones, with approximately 80% observed a single time. The V and J ends lost 6 bases and 3 bases, in that order; junction bases with no gene match: 6. In germline, CDR1 is MNHEY, CDR2 SVGAGI. The CDR3 contains 15 residues. Sequenced sample: peripheral blood. The TCR was taken from a man between 65 and 79 years old with active or convalescent COVID-19. This chain uses TRBV6-5 with TRBJ2-1; TRBD2 matches 9 bases. The CDR3 is CASRILAGYYNEQFF. The DNA for the CDR3 is TGTGCCAGCAGGATACTAGCGGGCTACTACAATGAGCAGTTCTTC.